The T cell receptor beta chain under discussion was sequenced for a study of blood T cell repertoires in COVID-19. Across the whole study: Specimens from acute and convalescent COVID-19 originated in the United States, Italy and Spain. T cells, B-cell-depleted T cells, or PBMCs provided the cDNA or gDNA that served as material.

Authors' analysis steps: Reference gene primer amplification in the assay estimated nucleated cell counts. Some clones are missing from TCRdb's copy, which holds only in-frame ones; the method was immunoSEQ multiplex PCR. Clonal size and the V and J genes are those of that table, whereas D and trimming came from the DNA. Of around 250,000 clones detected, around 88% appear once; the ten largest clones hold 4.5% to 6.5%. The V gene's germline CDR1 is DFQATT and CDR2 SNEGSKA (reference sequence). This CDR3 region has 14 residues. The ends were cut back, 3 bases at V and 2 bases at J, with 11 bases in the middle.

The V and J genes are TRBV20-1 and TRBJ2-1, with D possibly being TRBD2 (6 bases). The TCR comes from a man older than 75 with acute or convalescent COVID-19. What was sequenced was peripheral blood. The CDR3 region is CSASIGEAYNEQFF. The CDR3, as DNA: TGCAGTGCTAGTATAGGGGAGGCCTACAATGAGCAGTTCTTC.